This T cell receptor beta chain came from a study of blood T cells in healthy people across ages. On the study more broadly: Template switching picked up about one barcoded beta molecule for each two T cells.

Isolated PBMCs totaled at least 7 million in each sample. V dropped 6 bases and J dropped 2 bases, with 21 bases sitting between them. The CDR3 consists of 18 residues. Germline V lookup: CDR1 SGHRS, CDR2 YFSETQ. This clonotype has a count of ten or more. Primers used in a second PCR of about 6 to 11 cycles were a sample-barcoded 5' primer and a J-beta primer mix. TCRdb redid the calling of the 5' RACE reads with MiXCR, one entry per CDR3 protein. The data show 800,000 to 950,000 distinct CDR3 sequences, under 35% seen once. The same sample was also used in a study of T cells of mothers and their children.

The sequencing sample was made of blood. The chain links TRBV5-1 to TRBJ2-6; D unresolved. The clonotype was recovered from a woman in her thirties or forties in good health. CDR3: CASNPSLGVSPGANVLTF. In DNA form, the CDR3 reads TGCGCCAGCAACCCGAGCTTAGGAGTATCCCCTGGGGCCAACGTCCTGACTTTC.